The 11 T cell receptor beta chains in this list originate from one sample, sequenced in a study of Graves' ophthalmopathy and Graves' hyperthyroidism. RNA transcripts were the template, and TCR beta CDR3 regions were amplified from them. The library came from an HTBI-primed first-round RT-PCR and a second-round multiplex PCR. A single record per CDR3 protein comes from TCRdb applying MiXCR to the multiplex PCR reads. The data show 620,000 or so distinct CDR3 sequences, with 20% to 25% seen just once and roughly 6.9% held by the top ten. Sequenced sample: peripheral blood. All receptors come from a woman aged 18 to 35 with stable Graves' hyperthyroidism. Some clones in this sample may be carry-over from other donors' samples.

This clonotype was seen many times. The V gene is TRBV28, the J gene TRBJ1-2, with a weak D call TRBD1 (5 bases). The germline gives CDR1 MDHEN, CDR2 SYDVKM. V lost 5 bases to trimming and J lost 1 base, with 20 bases between them. This CDR3 has 17 residues. The CDR3 bases are TGTGCCAGCAGTCCGGGGAGATGGGGGTCATTTAACTATGGCTACACCTTC. Translated: CASSPGRWGSFNYGYTF.

Comments on this clonotype: A single base separates this from a much larger clone, so it may be a read error. The chain carries TRBV9 and TRBJ1-6; D perhaps matches TRBD1 (6 bases). Germline CDR1 and CDR2: SGDLS and YYNGEE. This CDR3 has 13 residues. CDR3 sequence reads: CASGQTYDSHLHF. The CDR3, as DNA: TGTGCCAGCGGACAGACTTATGATTCACACCTCCACTTT.

J is TRBJ1-1 and V is TRBV6-5; D not resolved. V was shortened by 2 bases and J by 0 bases, with 7 bases between the two germline ends. The CDR3 covers 14 residues. Germline V gene sequence: CDR1 MNHEY, CDR2 SVGAGI. The DNA for the CDR3 is TGTGCCAGCAGTTACCGGCACATGAACACTGAAGCTTTCTTT. It is translated as CASSYRHMNTEAFF.

The chain combines TRBV20-1 with TRBJ1-5, with D hard to call. This CDR3 is built from 14 residues. Germline V gene lookup returns CDR1 DFQATT and CDR2 SNEGSKA (reference sequence). Trimming pared 6 bases from V and 4 bases from J, leaving 16 bases between. CDR3 bases: TGCAGTGCCTTGGCAGGTCTGGGGAATCAGCCCCAGCATTTT. Translating gives CSALAGLGNQPQHF.

This clonotype has just a few counts. V and J are TRBV6-1 and TRBJ1-4, with D maybe TRBD1 (6 bases). CDR1 is MNHNS, CDR2 SASEGT, per germline. This CDR3 has 13 amino acids. Trimming took off 10 bases at V and 8 bases at J, with 17 bases between the two ends. The CDR3 loop is CAIRKGDGEKLFF. As DNA, the CDR3 is TGTGCCATCCGGAAGGGGGATGGCGAAAAACTGTTTTTT.

This clonotype was picked up a small number of times. A much larger clone differs by one base, so this may be a read error. This chain connects TRBV28 to TRBJ1-1; D ambiguous. The CDR3 loop spans 14 amino acids. Germline assignment: CDR1 MDHEN and CDR2 SYDVKM. CDR3 residues: CASSPLYANTEACF. CDR3 bases: TGTGCCAGCAGCCCCCTTTATGCGAACACTGAAGCTTGCTTT. Drawing the rest from reference TRBV28 and TRBJ1-1, the complete variable domain is DVKVTQSSRYLVKRTGEKVFLECVQDMDHENMFWYRQDPGLGLRLIYFSYDVKMKEKGDIPEGYSVSREKKERFSLILESASTNQTSMYLCASSPLYANTEACFGQGTRLTVV.

Note on this clonotype: A much larger clone is a single base away; this may be a read error. Lacking the conserved final phenylalanine or tryptophan, this CDR3 likely reflects a read error. The V and J genes are TRBV7-9 and TRBJ1-5, with D maybe TRBD1 (5 bases). V was cut by 7 bases and J by 7 bases, with 11 bases left in between. The CDR3 contains 12 residues. Germline V gene sequence: CDR1 SEHNR, CDR2 FQNEAQ (reference sequence). The CDR3 reads CASNNEGQPQHL. The CDR3 coding sequence is TGTGCCAGCAACAATGAGGGGCAGCCCCAGCATTTG.

This clonotype was counted many times. The gene calls are TRBV4-2 and TRBJ2-7; 7 nucleotides line up with TRBD1. CDR3 size: 16 residues. V was clipped by 3 bases and J by 3 bases; unmatched bases: 11. Per the germline V gene, CDR1 is LGHNA and CDR2 is YNFKEQ. The CDR3 DNA reads as TGTGCCAGCAGCCAGGACCAGGGGGACGTCAGCTACGAGCAGTACTTC. It encodes CASSQDQGDVSYEQYF.

This clonotype was recorded many times. The chain uses TRBV9 and TRBJ1-3; D is uncertain. Trimming removed 3 bases from V and 0 bases from J, with 10 bases in between. The CDR3 consists of 15 residues. Germline V gene lookup returns CDR1 SGDLS and CDR2 YYNGEE. The CDR3 here is CASSATGYSGNTIYF. In DNA, the CDR3 is TGTGCCAGCAGCGCGACCGGATACTCTGGAAACACCATATATTTT.

The rearrangement joins TRBV4-1 to TRBJ2-2, with D perhaps TRBD1 (6 bases). Germline V gene sequence: CDR1 MGHRA, CDR2 YSYEKL. The CDR3 has 15 residues. Trimming removed 1 base from V and 6 bases from J, with 12 bases in between. The CDR3 loop reads CASSQAQGEAGELFF. The CDR3 DNA sequence: TGCGCCAGCAGCCAAGCACAGGGTGAAGCCGGGGAGCTGTTTTTT.

This clonotype has ten or more counts. The gene calls are TRBV27 and TRBJ2-7; 12 bases map to TRBD2. V shed 7 bases and J 7 bases; nucleotides not matched to a gene: 23. The germline V gene encodes CDR1 MNHEY and CDR2 SMNVEV (reference sequence). The CDR3 runs to 19 residues. The CDR3 region is CASKSRLAGGNYEFGEQYF. The CDR3, as DNA: TGTGCCAGCAAGAGTCGTCTAGCGGGGGGGAACTACGAGTTTGGAGAGCAGTACTTC.